This TCR beta chain was documented in a study of blood T cell repertoires in COVID-19. About the research overall: Acute and convalescent COVID-19 samples came from the United States, Italy and Spain. Nucleic acid was either cDNA or gDNA, and it came from T cells, B-cell-depleted T cells, or PBMCs.

Libraries were prepared by immunoSEQ multiplex PCR; TCRdb keeps only in-frame clonotypes and omits some of them. The repertoire consists of about 350,000 clones, with around nine tenths occurring once and the leading ten covering 0.85% to 1.3%. Participants were aged roughly 18 to 90 years from around 24 US areas. In assigning cohorts, the study relied on participant-reported clinical history. Germline CDR1 is SGHVS and CDR2 is FNYEAQ. The length of the CDR3 is 16 residues. After removal of 5 bases from V and 5 bases from J, the junction contained 11 bases not matched to a gene. The genes are TRBV7-6 and TRBJ2-5; TRBD1 matches 10 bases. Sequencing was performed on PBMCs or T cells enriched from blood (not recorded which). The TCR comes from a woman aged 25 to 39 who had been exposed to COVID-19. CDR3 nucleotides: TGTGCCAGCAGCGAGACAGGGGGCGTAATAACGGAGACCCAGTACTTC. This encodes CASSETGGVITETQYF.